The T cell receptor (beta chain) described here comes from a study of OX40 agonist ivuxolimab in advanced cancers. The wider study: Three patients, one with hepatocellular carcinoma and two with cutaneous melanoma, achieved partial responses. Overall study findings and caveats: In the 0.1-3.0 mg/kg groups, partial responders showed among the lowest expansion. Normalized T-cell clonal expansion was also low in some nonresponders.

Generated by immunoSEQ multiplex PCR, the TCRdb table keeps only in-frame clones and is missing some. The data hold approximately 100,000 clones, with 90% observed a single time. CDR1 and CDR2 from the germline V gene are SGHTA and FQGNSA. Deletions cut 5 bases from V and 2 bases from J, with 19 bases between. The CDR3 has 16 residues. For this clone: Its antigen remains unidentified.

The V gene is TRBV7-2, the J gene TRBJ2-7; D gene unclear. Sequencing was performed on CD4+ or CD8+ T cells sorted from blood, taken in a trial of the OX40 agonist ivuxolimab. This sequence originates from an adult with an advanced solid tumor such as melanoma, head and neck, liver or kidney cancer. CDR3 sequence (DNA): TGTGCCAGCAGCACAATAAATAGGGTCCAGGCCTACGAGCAGTACTTC. This gives the protein CASSTINRVQAYEQYF.